The T cell receptor (beta chain) described here comes from a study of vaccination effects on CD4 cells after COVID-19. With respect to this clone: Its target is not known.

When around 10 days of culture had elapsed, CD4+ T cells were isolated. Sequencing was performed with immunoSEQ multiplex PCR; in TCRdb, only in-frame clones are kept and a portion is missing. The table has more than 50,000 clones, roughly 80% seen once. This CDR3 contains 15 residues. CDR1 LNHDA and CDR2 SQIVND come from the germline V gene (reference sequence). With V trimmed by 5 bases and J by 7 bases, 8 bases remained unmatched. The chain uses TRBV19 and TRBJ2-2, with 9 positions matching TRBD1. The sample consisted of CD4+ T cells from PBMCs cultured without peptide, taken before COVID-19 vaccination. The clonotype originates from a human donor who received a COVID-19 vaccine. CDR3 DNA: TGTGCCAGTAGTGCTTGGACAGGGGCGGGCGGGGAGCTGTTTTTT. This codes for CASSAWTGAGGELFF.